This T cell receptor (beta chain) was identified in a study of T cells of healthy individuals (dated by TCRdb to the late 2010s). The library was generated by 5' RACE. The sequencing machine was an Illumina MiSeq. Clones were called with MiXCR by TCRdb after fastp trimmed the public reads at Q25, and only in-frame beta chains were retained. Rows with one shared CDR3 protein collapse into an entry with the most common genes and DNA. The sample records about 41,000 distinct CDR3 sequences, approximately 5% of which are singletons. The ten top clones hold more than 8% of the sample. This clonotype was counted many times. The antigen this receptor binds is unknown. Base qualities were left out, and no much larger clone turns up one base away. From the cysteine up to the phenylalanine, the CDR3 has a length of 14 residues. Only the CDR3 portion is preserved as DNA: 42 bases, with reading frame beginning at the first base. The germline V gene provides CDR1 SNHLY and CDR2 FYNNEI. Here V drops 7 bases and J drops 10 bases, and the junction holds 9 bases not matched to any gene.

The rearranged chain carries TRBV2 and TRBJ1-6; TRBD1 matches 8 bases in the middle. This clonotype was sampled from a human donor in good health. Here the CDR3 is given as CASTWTGSRSPLHF. At the DNA level, the sequence is TGTGCCAGCACCTGGACAGGGAGTAGGTCACCCCTCCACTTT.